One sample yielded the 30 T cell receptor beta chains listed below, sequenced in a study of T-cell memory formation after mild COVID-19. TCRdb analysed the 5' RACE reads with MiXCR anew, one entry per CDR3 protein. The sample gives fewer than 700,000 distinct CDR3 sequences, roughly 18% of which show up once; approximately 12% is in the top ten. The material sequenced was PBMCs or a T cell subset sorted from them (not recorded which). These receptor sequences come from an adult woman who had mild COVID-19 (a few samples of this study predate the infection). Cell type and time point are not known.

This clonotype was seen more than once but under ten times. The V call is TRBV6-6, the J call TRBJ2-7; 10 bases agree with TRBD1. Germline V gene data show CDR1 as MNHNY and CDR2 as SVGAGI (reference sequence). The CDR3 is 15 residues long. J lost 2 bases, V lost 7 bases, and 8 bases had no gene match. The CDR3 DNA follows: TGTGCCAGCACCCAGGGGGGACAGGGGCCCTACGAGCAGTACTTC. It translates to CASTQGGQGPYEQYF.

The chain combines TRBV19 with TRBJ2-3; possible D gene TRBD2, 6 bases. CDR3 length: 16 residues. V gave up 5 bases and J gave up 3 bases, with 18 bases separating them. CDR1 LNHDA and CDR2 SQIVND come from the germline V gene (reference sequence). The DNA of the CDR3 is TGTGCCAGTAGTCCGGCGACCACTAGCTATACAGATACGCAGTATTTT. This encodes CASSPATTSYTDTQYF.

This clonotype was seen more than once but under ten times. The rearrangement joins TRBV10-3 to TRBJ2-3; 11 nucleotides align to TRBD2. This CDR3 spans 16 amino acids. CDR1 is ENHRY and CDR2 is SYGVKD in the germline V gene. V lost 5 bases and J lost 2; bases outside the gene matches: 6. CDR3 sequence: CAISQTSGTPTDTQYF. The CDR3 DNA reads as TGTGCCATCAGTCAGACTAGCGGGACCCCCACAGATACGCAGTATTTT.

The chain uses TRBV30 and TRBJ2-3; a weak D match, TRBD1 (5 bases). Trimming removed 1 base from V and 6 bases from J, with 17 bases in between. CDR3 length: 15 residues. CDR1 is GTSNPN and CDR2 is SVGIG in the germline V gene (reference sequence). CDR3 nucleotide sequence: TGTGCCTGGAGTGGACCTGACAGATTGGGTGATACGCAGTATTTT. Protein: CAWSGPDRLGDTQYF.

This rearrangement joins TRBV4-1 to TRBJ2-5; D perhaps matches TRBD1 (5 bases). Trimming shortened V by 0 bases and J by 4 bases, and 15 bases separated the two germline ends. There are 16 residues in the CDR3. Germline V gene data show CDR1 as MGHRA and CDR2 as YSYEKL. In nucleotides, the CDR3 is TGCGCCAGCAGCCAAGATCGCCTCGTAGGGGTAGAGACCCAGTACTTC. Its translation is CASSQDRLVGVETQYF.

As DNA, the CDR3 is TGTGCCAGCAGTTACGAGGGTAAAGATGGCTACACCTTC. The encoded protein is CASSYEGKDGYTF. The chain employs TRBV6-5 and TRBJ1-2; D remains unclear. In germline, CDR1 is MNHEY, CDR2 SVGAGI. V was trimmed by 2 bases and J by 6 bases, leaving 10 bases between them. CDR3 size: 13 residues.

The chain carries TRBV20-1 and TRBJ2-2; D not resolved. CDR3 length equals 15 residues. V shed 3 bases and J shed 1 base, with 12 bases lying between them. Germline-derived CDR1 and CDR2 are DFQATT and SNEGSKA (reference sequence). This chain's CDR3 is CSAREIGGNTGELFF. Here the CDR3 DNA reads TGCAGTGCTAGGGAGATTGGCGGGAACACCGGGGAGCTGTTTTTT.

V usage is TRBV6-2 or TRBV6-3 and J usage is TRBJ1-5; D gene uncertain. The germline V gene encodes CDR1 MNHEY and CDR2 SVGEGT. V gave up 6 bases and J gave up 0 bases, with 3 bases separating them. The CDR3 is made up of 12 amino acids. CDR3 amino acids: CASSDSNQPQHF. CDR3 nucleotide sequence: TGTGCCAGCAGCGATAGCAATCAGCCCCAGCATTTT.

This clonotype was found a few times. CDR3 coding DNA: TGTGCCAGCAGTCCCAACACCTATTCACCCCTCCACTTT. It yields the protein CASSPNTYSPLHF. This sequence joins TRBV12-3 or TRBV12-4 and TRBJ1-6; D gene ambiguous. Between the trimmed V and J ends, which lost 5 bases and 8 bases, there was a span of 10 bases. The CDR3 is made up of 13 amino acids.

This clonotype was detected once. The chain joins TRBV24-1 to TRBJ2-1; 7 bases map to TRBD1. This CDR3 region has 15 residues. Germline V gives CDR1 KGHDR, CDR2 SFDVKD. V dropped 6 bases and J dropped 6; count of bases not matched to a gene: 10. CDR3 amino acids: CATSRPGQLVNEQFF. CDR3 DNA: TGTGCCACCAGTAGGCCGGGACAGCTTGTCAATGAGCAGTTCTTC.

This clonotype was recorded at least ten times. The rearrangement uses TRBV5-1 and TRBJ1-5; tentative D call: TRBD1 (6 bases). Trimming cost V 0 bases and J 3 bases, with 10 bases left between them. CDR1 and CDR2 (germline): SGHRS, YFSETQ. The CDR3 consists of 15 residues. The DNA of the CDR3 is TGCGCCAGCAGCTTGGACGGACAGTCCAATCAGCCCCAGCATTTT. Protein product: CASSLDGQSNQPQHF.

This clonotype was found a few times. The genes are TRBV2 and TRBJ2-1; 11 bases agree with TRBD1. Unmatched junction bases numbered 10, after V lost 5 bases and J lost 7 bases. CDR1 is SNHLY, CDR2 FYNNEI, per germline. This CDR3 has 16 residues. In DNA form, the CDR3 reads TGTGCCAGCAGTTCCCTCGGAGGGACAGGGGGTAATGAGCAGTTCTTC. It yields the protein CASSSLGGTGGNEQFF.

About this clonotype itself: Germline is not matched at one junction end, which may reflect a read error. The V call is TRBV7-7, the J call TRBJ2-7, with unresolved D. The germline V gene has CDR1 SSHAT and CDR2 FNYEAQ (reference sequence). The length of the CDR3 is 13 residues. The CDR3 DNA follows: TGTGCTAGCAGTGAGGATCCGGAGAGGGAGCAGTACTTC. This codes for CASSEDPEREQYF.

This clonotype has only a few counts. This chain links TRBV20-1 with TRBJ1-6; D might be TRBD1 (6 bases). The germline gives CDR1 DFQATT, CDR2 SNEGSKA (reference sequence). V lost 4 bases and J lost 6, with 10 bases in between. This CDR3 region has 13 residues. CDR3: CSAIQGRNSPLHF. The CDR3 DNA reads as TGCAGTGCTATACAGGGACGTAATTCACCCCTCCACTTT.

A few counts support this clonotype. The chain links TRBV4-2 to TRBJ2-1; D is ambiguous. Looked up from germline, CDR1 is LGHNA and CDR2 is YNFKEQ. CDR3 size: 15 residues. Between the trimmed V and J ends, which lost 0 bases and 9 bases, there was a span of 15 bases. DNA for the CDR3: TGTGCCAGCAGCCAAGAACTGGGCTTGGGTACTGAGCAGTTCTTC. It is translated as CASSQELGLGTEQFF.

The V gene is TRBV20-1, the J gene TRBJ2-3; 12 bases are shared with TRBD1. The CDR3 runs 16 residues. Germline V CDR1 and CDR2: DFQATT, SNEGSKA (reference sequence). V lost 5 bases and J lost 6; bases outside the gene matches: 12. The CDR3 region has the DNA TGCAGTGCTGATTATCGGGGACAGGGGGCCGAGGATACGCAGTATTTT. It specifies CSADYRGQGAEDTQYF.

The chain employs TRBV7-3 and TRBJ2-3, with 9 bases lining up with TRBD2. There are 19 residues in the CDR3. The V and J ends lost 5 bases and 2 bases, in that order; junction bases with no gene match: 17. Germline V gives CDR1 SGHTA, CDR2 FQGTGA. CDR3 residues: CASSKSPSGVGLVTDTQYF. The CDR3 DNA reads as TGTGCCAGCAGCAAATCCCCTAGCGGGGTCGGTTTGGTCACAGATACGCAGTATTTT.

This clonotype was detected only a few times. CDR3 in DNA: TGCAGCGTTGGGGGCCCCTACGAGCAGTACTTC. Its protein is CSVGGPYEQYF. This chain joins TRBV29-1 and TRBJ2-7; weak D call: TRBD1 (5 bases). This CDR3 spans 11 amino acids. Trimming took off 4 bases at V and 2 bases at J, with 6 bases between the two ends. CDR1 is SQVTM, CDR2 ANQGSEA, per germline.

The CDR3 nucleotides read TGTGCCAGCAGTGCGGGGGGCACTGAAAAACTGTTTTTT. It encodes CASSAGGTEKLFF. This chain links TRBV25-1 with TRBJ1-4; TRBD1 is a possible D gene (6 bases). The length of the CDR3 is 13 residues. Germline assignment: CDR1 MGHDK and CDR2 SYGVNS. V was shortened by 4 bases and J by 7 bases, with 10 bases between the two germline ends. Filled out from reference TRBV25-1 and TRBJ1-4, the complete variable domain reads EADIYQTPRYLVIGTGKKITLECSQTMGHDKMYWYQQDPGMELHLIHYSYGVNSTEKGDLSSESTVSRIRTEHFPLTLESARPSHTSQYLCASSAGGTEKLFFGSGTQLSVL.

This clonotype was detected a few times. The rearrangement links TRBV4-1 to TRBJ2-5; D remains ambiguous. Between the trimmed V and J ends, which lost 1 base and 2 bases, there was a span of 11 bases. The CDR3 is 15 residues long. Per the germline V gene, CDR1 is MGHRA and CDR2 is YSYEKL. CDR3 loop: CASSQGSLGQETQYF. CDR3 nucleotides: TGCGCCAGCAGCCAAGGAAGTCTTGGGCAAGAGACCCAGTACTTC.

The CDR3 protein is CASSPDRDRVHEQYF. The CDR3 DNA is TGTGCCAGCTCACCAGACCGGGACAGGGTCCACGAGCAGTACTTC. The gene calls are TRBV18 and TRBJ2-7; TRBD1 agrees at 9 bases. Trimming at V came to 2 bases and at J to 5 bases, leaving 7 bases not matched to a gene. The CDR3 covers 15 residues. Looked up from germline, CDR1 is KGHSH and CDR2 is LQKENI.

The sample holds many counts of this clonotype. The chain has TRBV12-3 or TRBV12-4 and TRBJ2-7; 7 nucleotides align to TRBD2. The CDR3 runs to 14 residues. Trimming removed 8 bases from V and 2 bases from J; junction bases left unmatched: 9. The CDR3 coding sequence is TGTGCCAGCTCACCCCCAGGACTAGCCTACGAGCAGTACTTC. Encoded protein: CASSPPGLAYEQYF.

The rearrangement uses TRBV15 and TRBJ1-2; D is possibly TRBD1 (6 bases). Trimming pared 3 bases from V and 3 bases from J, leaving 14 bases between. The CDR3 sequence is 15 residues long. Per germline, CDR1 LNHNV and CDR2 YYDKDF (reference sequence). The chain's CDR3 is CATSSYRARDYGYTF. DNA for the CDR3: TGTGCCACCAGCAGTTACAGGGCCCGGGACTATGGCTACACCTTC.

There are a few counts of this clonotype. The chain links TRBV16 to TRBJ2-7; D is undetermined. V was shortened by 0 bases and J by 0 bases, with 9 bases between the two germline ends. The CDR3 totals 15 residues. In germline, CDR1 is KGHSY, CDR2 FQNENV. The CDR3 region has the DNA TGTGCCAGCAGCCAATCAATCATTACCTCCTACGAGCAGTACTTC. Translated: CASSQSIITSYEQYF.

This clonotype was observed a handful of times. This chain uses TRBV11-1 with TRBJ2-1; unclear D gene. This CDR3 comprises 12 residues. The germline V gene has CDR1 SGHAT and CDR2 FQDESV (reference sequence). Trimming removed 3 bases at V and 10 bases at J, with 10 bases between. The CDR3, as DNA: TGTGCCAGCAGCTTCGACCCTAGGGAGCAGTTCTTC. As protein: CASSFDPREQFF.

This sequence joins TRBV9 and TRBJ2-7; TRBD1 is a possible D gene (6 bases). V lost 0 bases to trimming and J lost 2 bases, with 12 bases between them. CDR1 and CDR2 (germline): SGDLS, YYNGEE. The CDR3 has 15 residues. The CDR3 loop reads CASSVAGDNTYEQYF. For the CDR3, the DNA is TGTGCCAGCAGCGTAGCAGGGGACAACACCTACGAGCAGTACTTC.

V is TRBV12-3 or TRBV12-4 and J is TRBJ2-7; D gene ambiguous. The germline V and J ends were trimmed by 6 bases and 3 bases, with 15 bases remaining between them. The CDR3 length is 14 residues. The CDR3 DNA sequence: TGTGCCAGCAGCAAGGATGGTAGCTTCTACGAGCAGTACTTC. Protein product: CASSKDGSFYEQYF.

This chain connects TRBV6-2 or TRBV6-3 to TRBJ2-7; 7 nucleotides agree with TRBD1. CDR1 is MNHEY, CDR2 SVGEGT, per germline. This CDR3 contains 12 residues. Trimming cost V 7 bases and J 4 bases; bases outside gene matches: 4. The CDR3 reads CASNDRVYEQYF. CDR3 in DNA: TGTGCCAGCAACGACAGGGTGTACGAGCAGTACTTC.

This clonotype was recorded many times. This chain uses TRBV27 with TRBJ2-7; TRBD1 is a possible D gene (7 bases). The germline CDR1 and CDR2 sequences are MNHEY and SMNVEV (reference sequence). CDR3 length: 14 residues. Trimming left V 5 bases short and J 5 bases short, with 16 bases between. CDR3 nucleotide sequence: TGTGCCAGCAGTCCTAATGACAGGGAGGACGAGCAGTACTTC. Translation gives CASSPNDREDEQYF.

This clonotype was recorded a few times. The rearrangement links TRBV9 to TRBJ1-4; D unclear. CDR3 length: 14 residues. Germline assignment: CDR1 SGDLS and CDR2 YYNGEE. The germline V and J ends were trimmed by 0 bases and 8 bases, with 11 bases remaining between them. CDR3 nucleotide sequence: TGTGCCAGCAGCGTAGATATCACAGAGGAAAAACTGTTTTTT. It translates to CASSVDITEEKLFF.